The present T cell receptor (beta chain) was sequenced within a study of blood T cells in healthy people across ages. In this sample, this clonotype turned up a few times. Sample donors were healthy Caucasian individuals that came from Russia, aged about 6 to 95. The amount of total RNA extracted per sample was at least 5.5 micrograms. Germline assignment: CDR1 MDHEN and CDR2 SYDVKM. This CDR3 region has 14 residues. Trimming pared 6 bases from V and 6 bases from J, leaving 15 bases between. A second PCR of 7 to 11 cycles used a sample-barcoded 5' primer and a J-beta primer mix. TCRdb independently ran MiXCR on the 5' RACE reads; one entry per CDR3 protein. The sample lists about 1.8 million distinct CDR3 sequences, roughly 50% seen once, with less than 2.5% in the top ten.

The sequence derives from a woman aged 40 to 50 in good health. The V gene is TRBV28, the J gene TRBJ2-1; tentatively, D is TRBD1 or TRBD2 (6 bases each). The sample consisted of blood. In nucleotides, the CDR3 is TGTGCCAGCAGACCACAGGGAGGAGTCAATGAGCAGTTCTTC. Amino acids: CASRPQGGVNEQFF.